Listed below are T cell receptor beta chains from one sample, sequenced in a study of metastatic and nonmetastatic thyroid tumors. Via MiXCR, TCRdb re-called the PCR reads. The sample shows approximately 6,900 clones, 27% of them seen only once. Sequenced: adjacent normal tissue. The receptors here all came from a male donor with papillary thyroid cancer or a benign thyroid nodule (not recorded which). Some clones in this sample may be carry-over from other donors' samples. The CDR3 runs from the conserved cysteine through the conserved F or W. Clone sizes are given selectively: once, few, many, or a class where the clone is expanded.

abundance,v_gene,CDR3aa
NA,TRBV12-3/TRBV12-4,CASSDGLAGPPYEQYF
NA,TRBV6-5,CASSDSRAGTDTQYF
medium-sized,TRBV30,CAWSPRGNQETQYF
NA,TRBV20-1,CSARGDRGTEAFFGQGTIYF
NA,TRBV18,CASSPVNNGNTIYF
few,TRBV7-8,CASSSEEGGTNTEAFF
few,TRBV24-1,CATTQTGADSPLHF
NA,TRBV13,CASSLGQGNTEAFF
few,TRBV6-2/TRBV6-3,CASRPLAGVYEQYF
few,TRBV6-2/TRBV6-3,CASRLGRLGGEKLFF
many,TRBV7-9,CASSLQGAMNTEAFF
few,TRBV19,CASSMLGQFNSPLHF
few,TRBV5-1,CASSLGLAGGSTDTQYF
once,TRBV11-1,CASSTGGAGSWGYEQYF
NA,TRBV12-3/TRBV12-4,CASSPTGPNYGYTF
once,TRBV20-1,CSARDAPGSPLHF
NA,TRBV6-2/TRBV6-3,CASSEGKGTFRQPQHF
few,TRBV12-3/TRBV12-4,CASSRQGTTGANVLTF
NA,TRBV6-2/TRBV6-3,CASSYGVYYGYTF
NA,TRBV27,CASSYGQSNYGYTF
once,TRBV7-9,CASSSGQGRLEAFF
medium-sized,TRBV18,CASSPRGNTIYF
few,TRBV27,CASRSGAMNTEAFF
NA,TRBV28,CASSPYDRGRGPDTQYF
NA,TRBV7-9,CASSLGFTEAFF
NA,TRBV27,CASSFTGRSNQPQHF
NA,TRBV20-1,CSVGTSNPTYEQYF
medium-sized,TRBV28,CASGRGQGEGELFF
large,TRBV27,CASWGGGGYTF
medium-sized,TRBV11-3,CASSISGRWNEQFF
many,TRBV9,CASSGPDSKETQYF
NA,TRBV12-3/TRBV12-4,CASSPRDSPLHF
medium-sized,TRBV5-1,CASSLAGGSGNTIYF
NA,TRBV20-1,CSASFGGNSNQPQHF
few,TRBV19,CASSRGQGDEAFF
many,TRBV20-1,CSARDVGVPTDTQYF
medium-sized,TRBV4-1,CASSPNEPNYEQYF
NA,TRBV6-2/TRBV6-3,CASSSLGLAGGPRYNEQFF
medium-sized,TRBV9,CASTRGGQGGTGELFF
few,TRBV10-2,CASGLDRLGWTQYF
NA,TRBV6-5,CASSIQGDSYNEQFF
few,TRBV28,CASSPDSSLYNEQFF
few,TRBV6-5,CASSYSTSGIYNEQFF
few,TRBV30,CAWSSGTGLAGYTF
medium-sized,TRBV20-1,CSALDRGQRYGYTF
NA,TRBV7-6,CASSLERGRLIDEQYF